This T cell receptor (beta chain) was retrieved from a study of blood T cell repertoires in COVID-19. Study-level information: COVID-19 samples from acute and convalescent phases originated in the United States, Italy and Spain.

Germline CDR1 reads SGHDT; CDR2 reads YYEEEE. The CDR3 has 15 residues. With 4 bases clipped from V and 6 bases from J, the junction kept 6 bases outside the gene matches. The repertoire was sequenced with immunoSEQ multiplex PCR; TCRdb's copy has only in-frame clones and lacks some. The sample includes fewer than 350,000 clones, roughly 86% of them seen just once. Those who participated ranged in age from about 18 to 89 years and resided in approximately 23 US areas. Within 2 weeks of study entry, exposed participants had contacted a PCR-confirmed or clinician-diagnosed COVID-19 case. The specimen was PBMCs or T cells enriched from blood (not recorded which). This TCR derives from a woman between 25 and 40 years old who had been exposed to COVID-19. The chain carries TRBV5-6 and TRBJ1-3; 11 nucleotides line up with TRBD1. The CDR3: CASSIPGQGENTIYF. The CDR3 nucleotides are TGTGCCAGCAGCATACCGGGACAGGGGGAAAACACCATATATTTT.